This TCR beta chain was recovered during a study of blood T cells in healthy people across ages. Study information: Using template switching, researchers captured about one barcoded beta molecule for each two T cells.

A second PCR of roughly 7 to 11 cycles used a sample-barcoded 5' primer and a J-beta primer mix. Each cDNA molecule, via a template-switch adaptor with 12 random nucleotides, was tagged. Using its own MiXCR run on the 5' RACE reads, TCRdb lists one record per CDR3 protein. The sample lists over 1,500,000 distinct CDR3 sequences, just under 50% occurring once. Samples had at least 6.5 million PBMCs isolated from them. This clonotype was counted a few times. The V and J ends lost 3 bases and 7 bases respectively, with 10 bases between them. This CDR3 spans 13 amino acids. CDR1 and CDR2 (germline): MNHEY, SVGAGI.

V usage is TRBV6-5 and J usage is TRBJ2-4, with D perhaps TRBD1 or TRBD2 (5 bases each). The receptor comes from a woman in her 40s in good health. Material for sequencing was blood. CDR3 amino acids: CASSYGGRNIQYF. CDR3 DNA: TGTGCCAGCAGTTATGGGGGTAGGAACATTCAGTACTTC.